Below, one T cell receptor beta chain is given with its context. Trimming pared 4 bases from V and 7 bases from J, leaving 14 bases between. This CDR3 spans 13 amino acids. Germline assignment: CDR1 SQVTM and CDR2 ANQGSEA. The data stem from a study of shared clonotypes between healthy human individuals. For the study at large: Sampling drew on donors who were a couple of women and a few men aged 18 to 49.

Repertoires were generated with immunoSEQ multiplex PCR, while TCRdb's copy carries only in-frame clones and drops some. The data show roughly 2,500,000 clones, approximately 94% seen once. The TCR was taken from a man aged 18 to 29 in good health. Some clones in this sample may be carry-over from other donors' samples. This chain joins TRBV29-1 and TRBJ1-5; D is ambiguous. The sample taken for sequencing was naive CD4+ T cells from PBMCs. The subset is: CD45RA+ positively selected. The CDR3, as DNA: TGCAGCGTTGGGCAAGGGTTGGAGCAGCCCCAGCATTTT. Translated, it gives CSVGQGLEQPQHF. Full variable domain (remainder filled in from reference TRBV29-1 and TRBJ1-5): SAVISQKPSRDICQRGTSLTIQCQVDSQVTMMFWYRQQPGQSLTLIATANQGSEATYESGFVIDKFPISRPNLTFSTLTVSNMSPEDSSIYLCSVGQGLEQPQHFGDGTRLSIL.